This TCR beta chain was obtained from a study of T cell repertoires in cytomegalovirus infection. V lost 5 bases, J lost 6 bases, and 7 bases stayed unmatched. CDR1 and CDR2 (germline): SGHAT, FQNNGV. The CDR3 has 14 residues. Concerning this clonotype itself: Its antigen is still unknown.

One entry per CDR3 protein, called by TCRdb with MiXCR from the reads. The sample lists over 250,000 distinct CDR3 sequences; 20% to 25% were seen once. The study's findings and limits: Carriers of CMV plus the relevant HLA were identified by cumulative public TCR beta family frequency. HLA-C-restricted CMV-specific TCR beta clonotypes prevailed in the ex vivo response.

This TCR was sampled from a human donor in good health (CMV status not recorded). Some clones in this sample may be carry-over from other donors' samples. The chain joins TRBV11-2 to TRBJ2-3; 8 nucleotides match TRBD1. This material consisted of cultured PBMCs, taken from culture after CMV antigen stimulation. The CDR3 coding sequence is TGTGCCAGCAGCCCAGGGGGCGCATCGGATACGCAGTATTTT. This gives the protein CASSPGGASDTQYF. The whole variable domain, remainder taken from reference TRBV11-2 and TRBJ2-3, is EAGVAQSPRYKIIEKRQSVAFWCNPISGHATLYWYQQILGQGPKLLIQFQNNGVVDDSQLPKDRFSAERLKGVDSTLKIQPAKLEDSAVYLCASSPGGASDTQYFGPGTRLTVL.